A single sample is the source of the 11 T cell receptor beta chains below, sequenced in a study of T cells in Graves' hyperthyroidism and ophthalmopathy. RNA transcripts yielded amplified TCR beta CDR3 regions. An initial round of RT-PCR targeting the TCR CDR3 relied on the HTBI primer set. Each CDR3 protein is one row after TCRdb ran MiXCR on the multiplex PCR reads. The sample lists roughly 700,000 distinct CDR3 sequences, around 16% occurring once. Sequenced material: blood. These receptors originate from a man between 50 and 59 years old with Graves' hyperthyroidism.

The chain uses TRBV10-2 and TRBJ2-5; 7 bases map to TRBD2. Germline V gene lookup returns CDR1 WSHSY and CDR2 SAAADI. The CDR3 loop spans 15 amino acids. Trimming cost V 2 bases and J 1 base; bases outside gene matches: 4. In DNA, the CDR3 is TGCGCCAGCAGTGAGGGTGGGAGGGCCCAAGAGACCCAGTACTTC. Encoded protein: CASSEGGRAQETQYF.

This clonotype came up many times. The CDR3 loop reads CASSLCCSGRYQETQYF. For the CDR3, the DNA is TGTGCCAGCAGTTTATGTTGTAGCGGGAGGTACCAAGAGACCCAGTACTTC. The chain couples TRBV28 to TRBJ2-5; TRBD2 aligns across 10 bases. Per the germline V gene, CDR1 is MDHEN and CDR2 is SYDVKM. The CDR3 runs 17 residues. J lost 0 bases, V lost 0 bases, and 4 bases had no gene match.

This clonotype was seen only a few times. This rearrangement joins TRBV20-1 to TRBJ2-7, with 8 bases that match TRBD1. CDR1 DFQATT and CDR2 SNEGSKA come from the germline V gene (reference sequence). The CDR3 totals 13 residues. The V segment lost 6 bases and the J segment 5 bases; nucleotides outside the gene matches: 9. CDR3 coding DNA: TGCAGTGCCACCCCAGGGGGCAAGGACGAGCAGTACTTC. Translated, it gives CSATPGGKDEQYF.

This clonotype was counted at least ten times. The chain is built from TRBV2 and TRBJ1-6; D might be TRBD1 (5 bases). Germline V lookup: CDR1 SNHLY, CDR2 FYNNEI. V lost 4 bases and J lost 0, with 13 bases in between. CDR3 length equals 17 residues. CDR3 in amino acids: CASSVVTAFSYNSPLHF. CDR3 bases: TGTGCCAGCAGTGTTGTGACAGCTTTCTCCTATAATTCACCCCTCCACTTT.

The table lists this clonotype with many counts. CDR3 bases: TGTGCCAGCTCACGATCTAGCGTTGGCACAGATACGCAGTATTTT. Translation: CASSRSSVGTDTQYF. This chain uses TRBV18 with TRBJ2-3; D is possibly TRBD2 (6 bases). The CDR3 is made up of 15 amino acids. Trimming removed 4 bases from V and 1 base from J, with 12 bases in between. Germline lookup yields CDR1 KGHSH and CDR2 LQKENI.

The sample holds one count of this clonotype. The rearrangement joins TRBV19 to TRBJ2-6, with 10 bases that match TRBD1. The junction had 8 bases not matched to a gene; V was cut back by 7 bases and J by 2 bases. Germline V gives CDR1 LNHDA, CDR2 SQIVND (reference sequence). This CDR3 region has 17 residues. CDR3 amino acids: CASIGAGQGTGANVLTF. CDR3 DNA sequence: TGTGCCAGTATAGGGGCGGGACAGGGGACTGGGGCCAACGTCCTGACTTTC.

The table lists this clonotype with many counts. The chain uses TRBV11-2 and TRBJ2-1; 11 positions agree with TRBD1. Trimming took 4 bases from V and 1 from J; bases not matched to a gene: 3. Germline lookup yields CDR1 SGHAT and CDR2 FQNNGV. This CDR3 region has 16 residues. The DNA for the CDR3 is TGTGCCAGCAGCTCCAGGGACAGGGGGTCCTACAATGAGCAGTTCTTC. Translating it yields CASSSRDRGSYNEQFF.

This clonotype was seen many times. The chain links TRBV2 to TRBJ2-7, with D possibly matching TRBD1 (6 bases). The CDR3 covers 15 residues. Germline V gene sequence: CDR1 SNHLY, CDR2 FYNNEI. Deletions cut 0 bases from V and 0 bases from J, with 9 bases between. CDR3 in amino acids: CASSEARQVSYEQYF. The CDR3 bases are TGTGCCAGCAGTGAAGCGAGACAGGTCTCCTACGAGCAGTACTTC.

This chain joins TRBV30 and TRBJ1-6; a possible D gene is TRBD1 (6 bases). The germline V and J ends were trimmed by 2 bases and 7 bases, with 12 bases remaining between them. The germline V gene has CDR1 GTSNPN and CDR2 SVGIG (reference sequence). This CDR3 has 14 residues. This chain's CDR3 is CAWSRGQLNSPLHF. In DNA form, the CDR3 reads TGTGCCTGGAGTCGAGGACAGTTAAATTCACCCCTCCACTTT.

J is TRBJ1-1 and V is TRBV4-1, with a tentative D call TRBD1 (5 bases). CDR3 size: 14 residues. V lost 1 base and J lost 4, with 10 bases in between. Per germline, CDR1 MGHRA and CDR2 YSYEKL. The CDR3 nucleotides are TGCGCCAGCAGCCAAGTCCGAAGGGGCACTGAAGCTTTCTTT. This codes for CASSQVRRGTEAFF.

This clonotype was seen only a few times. The CDR3 DNA reads as TGTGCCAGCAGCCATGAAACATGGGGGCAGCCCCAGCATTTT. Its translation: CASSHETWGQPQHF. The chain couples TRBV3-1 to TRBJ1-5; D perhaps matches TRBD1 (5 bases). Germline V CDR1 and CDR2: LGHDT, YNNKEL (reference sequence). Trimming left V 3 bases short and J 7 bases short, with 13 bases between. The CDR3 runs 14 residues.